This is a list of T cell receptor beta chains from one sample in a study of blood T cell repertoires in COVID-19. Using immunoSEQ multiplex PCR, the repertoire was profiled, and TCRdb retains in-frame clones only, with some absent. The repertoire consists of about 220,000 clones, with roughly four fifths occurring once and the leading ten covering 1.3%. Specimen: PBMCs or T cells enriched from blood (not recorded which). The origin of the receptors is a woman aged 40-49 years with acute COVID-19. The CDR3 runs from the conserved cysteine through the conserved F or W. The order of the fields is clone size, J gene, V gene, D gene, CDR3 DNA, CDR3 protein. The D gene is left open where the match is weak. Expanded clones get a size class; other rows say once, few or many, or leave the size out.

size: .; J: TRBJ2-2; V: TRBV25-1; D: TRBD1; DNA: TGTGCCAGCAACAGGGGGGAAAACACCGGGGAGCTGTTTTTT; CDR3: CASNRGENTGELFF
size: .; J: TRBJ2-7; V: TRBV19; D: TRBD2; DNA: TGTGCCAGTAGCCGGACTAGCCGGGTCTACGAGCAGTACTTC; CDR3: CASSRTSRVYEQYF
size: .; J: TRBJ2-3; V: TRBV4-3; D: .; DNA: TGCGCCAGCAGCCAAGCGCGCGGCACAGATACGCAGTATTTT; CDR3: CASSQARGTDTQYF
size: .; J: TRBJ1-1; V: TRBV11-3; D: TRBD1; DNA: TGTGCCAGCAGCTTAGGACAGGGGGCGAACACTGAAGCTTTCTTT; CDR3: CASSLGQGANTEAFF
size: .; J: TRBJ1-5; V: TRBV4-1; D: .; DNA: TGCGCCAGCAGCCAAGACGTTTCGGCAGGGGAGCGACAGCCCCAGCATTTT; CDR3: CASSQDVSAGERQPQHF
size: once; J: TRBJ1-3; V: TRBV30; D: .; DNA: TGTGCCTGGAGTGCAGGACTCTCTGGAAACACCATATATTTT; CDR3: CAWSAGLSGNTIYF
size: .; J: TRBJ1-6; V: TRBV5-5; D: .; DNA: TGTGCCAGCACCAACGGGGGCTATAATTCACCCCTCCACTTT; CDR3: CASTNGGYNSPLHF
size: .; J: TRBJ2-5; V: TRBV19; D: TRBD1; DNA: TGTGCCAGTAGCACCGGACAGGTAACTGAGACCCAGTACTTC; CDR3: CASSTGQVTETQYF
size: .; J: TRBJ2-2; V: TRBV11-2; D: .; DNA: TGTGCCAGCAGCTTAGTCCCGGGGAACACCGGGGAGCTGTTTTTT; CDR3: CASSLVPGNTGELFF
size: .; J: TRBJ2-7; V: TRBV30; D: .; DNA: TGTGCCTGGAGTGTACTGGGGAAGGGGGCCTACGAGCAGTACTTC; CDR3: CAWSVLGKGAYEQYF
size: .; J: TRBJ1-4; V: TRBV19; D: .; DNA: TGTGCCAGTATGGCTCAAGTTGCAACTAATGAAAAACTGTTTTTT; CDR3: CASMAQVATNEKLFF
size: .; J: TRBJ2-1; V: TRBV7-2; D: TRBD2; DNA: TGTGCCAGCAGCTTTCGAGGGACTAGCGGGAGCTATGAGCAGTTCTTC; CDR3: CASSFRGTSGSYEQFF
size: .; J: TRBJ2-1; V: TRBV7-3; D: TRBD1; DNA: TGTGCCAGCAGCTACGACAGGGGATTCGCCAATGAGCAGTTCTTC; CDR3: CASSYDRGFANEQFF
size: .; J: TRBJ2-6; V: TRBV4-3; D: .; DNA: TGCGCCAGCAGCCCGGGGATGCAGGCTCGCTCTGGGGCCAACGTCCTGACTTTC; CDR3: CASSPGMQARSGANVLTF
size: .; J: TRBJ1-2; V: TRBV2; D: TRBD1; DNA: TGTGCCAGCAGTATGGACAGGGCGGGGGATTATGGCTACACCTTC; CDR3: CASSMDRAGDYGYTF
size: .; J: TRBJ2-3; V: TRBV5-1; D: TRBD2; DNA: TGCGCCAGCAGCGCGGGACTAGCGGGGATTAGCACAGATACGCAGTATTTT; CDR3: CASSAGLAGISTDTQYF
size: .; J: TRBJ2-1; V: TRBV10-2; D: TRBD2; DNA: TGCGCCAGCAGCGGGAGACTAGCCCAGCTCTACAATGAGCAGTTCTTC; CDR3: CASSGRLAQLYNEQFF
size: few; J: TRBJ2-2; V: TRBV7-3; D: TRBD2; DNA: TGTGCCAGCAGCTTAGCGGGAGGGAGCACCGGGGAGCTGTTTTTT; CDR3: CASSLAGGSTGELFF
size: .; J: TRBJ1-1; V: TRBV5-1; D: .; DNA: TGCGCCAGCAGCTTGGAAGCGGGGTTGAGGAACACTGAAGCTTTCTTT; CDR3: CASSLEAGLRNTEAFF
size: once; J: TRBJ1-1; V: TRBV11-2; D: TRBD1; DNA: TGTGCCAGCAGCTATCCGGGACAGGGGGCAATGAACACTGAAGCTTTCTTT; CDR3: CASSYPGQGAMNTEAFF
size: .; J: TRBJ1-2; V: TRBV29-1; D: .; DNA: TGCAGCGTTGAAGAAATTATGGAGGGAACCTTCTATGGCTACACCTTC; CDR3: CSVEEIMEGTFYGYTF
size: .; J: TRBJ2-7; V: TRBV1; D: .; DNA: TGCACCAGCACGGAACTAGCGGGAGCCATGGTGATATACGAGCAGTACTTC; CDR3: CTSTELAGAMVIYEQYF
size: .; J: TRBJ1-3; V: TRBV5-1; D: .; DNA: TGCGCCAGCAGCCAGGACAGCTCTGGAAACACCATATATTTT; CDR3: CASSQDSSGNTIYF
size: .; J: TRBJ1-5; V: TRBV7-2; D: TRBD1; DNA: TGTGCCAGCAGCTTAGGGACAGGGGGAAATCAGCCCCAGCATTTT; CDR3: CASSLGTGGNQPQHF
size: .; J: TRBJ2-2; V: TRBV7-8; D: .; DNA: TGTGCCAGCACCCCCATCCCGGGAAGTAACACCGGGGAGCTGTTTTTT; CDR3: CASTPIPGSNTGELFF
size: .; J: TRBJ2-1; V: TRBV7-2; D: TRBD2; DNA: TGTGCCAGCAGCTTATCTGCGGGAGTCCACAATGAGCAGTTCTTC; CDR3: CASSLSAGVHNEQFF
size: .; J: TRBJ2-1; V: TRBV14; D: .; DNA: TGTGCCAGCAGCCAAGGACTAAACCTCAATGAGCAGTTCTTC; CDR3: CASSQGLNLNEQFF
size: .; J: TRBJ1-1; V: TRBV30; D: .; DNA: TGTGCCTGGACCGGGGGAGAAACTGAAGCTTTCTTT; CDR3: CAWTGGETEAFF
size: few; J: TRBJ2-1; V: TRBV6-5; D: .; DNA: TGTGCCAGCAGTTACGTAGATGAGCAGTTCTTC; CDR3: CASSYVDEQFF
size: .; J: TRBJ1-6; V: TRBV5-1; D: TRBD1; DNA: TGCGCCAGCAGCTTGGACGCCGACTGGACAGGTTCCTCGCCCCTCCACTTT; CDR3: CASSLDADWTGSSPLHF
size: once; J: TRBJ2-1; V: TRBV2; D: TRBD2; DNA: TGTGCCAGCAGTCTCCTACGTCAAAGCGGGAGAGGGAATGAGCAGTTCTTC; CDR3: CASSLLRQSGRGNEQFF
size: .; J: TRBJ2-3; V: TRBV5-1; D: TRBD2; DNA: TGCGCCAGCAGCCCCAGGACTAGCGGGGTTGATACGCAGTATTTT; CDR3: CASSPRTSGVDTQYF
size: .; J: TRBJ1-1; V: TRBV28; D: .; DNA: TGTGCCACCGCTGAGGCCACTGAAGCTTTCTTT; CDR3: CATAEATEAFF
size: few; J: TRBJ1-6; V: TRBV11-2; D: .; DNA: TGTGCCAGCAGCTTAGATAGCAGTAAACGGGCCCTCCACTTT; CDR3: CASSLDSSKRALHF
size: .; J: TRBJ1-1; V: TRBV3-1/TRBV3-2; D: TRBD1; DNA: TGTGCCAGCAGCCGCAGGGGGAGTGAAGCTTTCTTT; CDR3: CASSRRGSEAFF
size: once; J: TRBJ2-3; V: TRBV11-1; D: .; DNA: TGTGCCAGCAGCGCCTCCCCCACTAGCACAGATACGCAGTATTTT; CDR3: CASSASPTSTDTQYF
size: .; J: TRBJ1-1; V: TRBV6-2/TRBV6-3; D: TRBD1; DNA: TGTGCCAGCAGTTACTATCTGACAGGGGGTTCCGGGGCTTTCTTT; CDR3: CASSYYLTGGSGAFF
size: .; J: TRBJ2-5; V: TRBV5-1; D: .; DNA: TGCGCCAGCAGCTCCGGGACTGTCGGAGAGACCCAGTACTTC; CDR3: CASSSGTVGETQYF
size: .; J: TRBJ1-6; V: TRBV6-5; D: .; DNA: TGTGCCAGCAGTTACTCGAACAGGGAGAATTCACCCCTCCACTTT; CDR3: CASSYSNRENSPLHF
size: .; J: TRBJ2-1; V: TRBV6-5; D: TRBD1; DNA: TGTGCCAGCACTACAGGGGGAGCTGTTAACAATGAGCAGTTCTTC; CDR3: CASTTGGAVNNEQFF
size: .; J: TRBJ1-4; V: TRBV4-2; D: .; DNA: TGTGCCAGCAGCCTGTCCCGGAGTAGAAACGGTGAAAAACTGTTTTTT; CDR3: CASSLSRSRNGEKLFF
size: .; J: TRBJ2-7; V: TRBV28; D: .; DNA: TGTGCCAGCAGCCGGAGGCGGGGCCACGAGCAGTACTTC; CDR3: CASSRRRGHEQYF
size: .; J: TRBJ2-6; V: TRBV5-1; D: .; DNA: TGCGCCAGCAGCCTGGACGTGAGCTCTGGGGCCAACGTCCTGACTTTC; CDR3: CASSLDVSSGANVLTF
size: .; J: TRBJ2-5; V: TRBV7-2; D: TRBD1; DNA: TGTGCCAGCAGATTAGCAGGGGGAGAGACCCAGTACTTC; CDR3: CASRLAGGETQYF
size: once; J: TRBJ2-1; V: TRBV5-1; D: .; DNA: TGCGCCAGCAGCTTGGCCGATGGGAGCTCCTACAATGAGCAGTTCTTC; CDR3: CASSLADGSSYNEQFF
size: .; J: TRBJ1-2; V: TRBV11-2; D: .; DNA: TGTGCCAGCAGCTTAGACGGTATGCCTAATCAAGGCTACACCTTC; CDR3: CASSLDGMPNQGYTF
size: .; J: TRBJ1-2; V: TRBV19; D: .; DNA: TGTGCCAGTACGGACAGCCCTCTCTCTGGCTACACCTTC; CDR3: CASTDSPLSGYTF
size: .; J: TRBJ1-1; V: TRBV11-2; D: .; DNA: TGTGCCAGCCTTCCTGCCGGGGTGAACACTGAAGCTTTCTTT; CDR3: CASLPAGVNTEAFF
size: .; J: TRBJ1-2; V: TRBV28; D: .; DNA: TGTGCCAGCAGTTCATTCGCAGACACCCAAAACTATGGCTACACCTTC; CDR3: CASSSFADTQNYGYTF
size: .; J: TRBJ2-7; V: TRBV12-3/TRBV12-4; D: TRBD1; DNA: TGTGCCAGCGCCTCACAGGGGTCCTACGAGCAGTACTTC; CDR3: CASASQGSYEQYF
size: few; J: TRBJ2-1; V: TRBV24-1; D: TRBD1; DNA: TGTGCCACCAGTGTGGGACAGGGGACCTACAATGAGCAGTTCTTC; CDR3: CATSVGQGTYNEQFF
size: once; J: TRBJ1-5; V: TRBV9; D: .; DNA: TGTGCCGCCGTGGAGGGTGGCGGCCTTGGTCAGCCCCAGCATTTT; CDR3: CAAVEGGGLGQPQHF
size: few; J: TRBJ1-3; V: TRBV19; D: .; DNA: TGTGCCAGTACCCGCGGGGGGTCTGGAAACACCATATATTTT; CDR3: CASTRGGSGNTIYF
size: .; J: TRBJ2-7; V: TRBV5-4; D: TRBD2; DNA: TGTGCCAGCAGCGGAACCGGGACTAGTGTCTACGAGCAGTACTTC; CDR3: CASSGTGTSVYEQYF